The entry below describes one T cell receptor (beta chain). Its antigen is still unknown. This sample is part of a study of response to subunit inactivated influenza vaccine. Overall study findings and caveats: It was suggested by the authors that few new T cells are recruited by each seasonal influenza vaccination.

TCRdb redid the calling of the RT-PCR reads with MiXCR, one entry per CDR3 protein. The sample shows around 570,000 distinct CDR3 sequences, 7.6% of them seen only once. CDR1 is LNHDA, CDR2 SQIVND, per germline (reference sequence). The germline V and J ends were trimmed by 7 bases and 2 bases, with 18 bases remaining between them. This CDR3 is built from 15 residues. The source is a man aged 45 to 70 who received an inactivated influenza vaccine. This specimen consisted of PBMCs from blood, obtained approximately 25 months after vaccination. The chain combines TRBV19 with TRBJ2-7, with a weak D call TRBD2 (6 bases). DNA of the CDR3: TGTGCCAGTACCCCAACCTGGGGAGGTACCTACGAGCAGTACTTC. It encodes CASTPTWGGTYEQYF.